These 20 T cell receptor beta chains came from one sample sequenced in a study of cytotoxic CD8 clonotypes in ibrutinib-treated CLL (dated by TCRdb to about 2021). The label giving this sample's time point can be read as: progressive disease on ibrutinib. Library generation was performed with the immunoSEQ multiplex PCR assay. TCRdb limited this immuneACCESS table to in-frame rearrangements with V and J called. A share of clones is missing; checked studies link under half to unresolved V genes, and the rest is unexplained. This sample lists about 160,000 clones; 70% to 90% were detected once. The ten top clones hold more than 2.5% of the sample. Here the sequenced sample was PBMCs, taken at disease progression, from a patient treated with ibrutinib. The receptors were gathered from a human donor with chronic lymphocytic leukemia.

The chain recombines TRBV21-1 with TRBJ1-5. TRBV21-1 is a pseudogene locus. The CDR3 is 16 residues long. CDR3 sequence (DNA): TGTGCCAGCAGCACACTCGGGGGTAAGGGCAATCAGCCCCAGCATTTT. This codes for CASSTLGGKGNQPQHF.

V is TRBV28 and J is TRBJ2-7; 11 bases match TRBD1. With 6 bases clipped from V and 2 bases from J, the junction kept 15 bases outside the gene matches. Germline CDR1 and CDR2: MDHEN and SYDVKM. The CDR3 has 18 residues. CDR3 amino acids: CASSPPGLGTGGTYEQYF. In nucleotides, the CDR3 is TGTGCCAGCAGCCCACCTGGCCTCGGGACAGGGGGAACCTACGAGCAGTACTTC.

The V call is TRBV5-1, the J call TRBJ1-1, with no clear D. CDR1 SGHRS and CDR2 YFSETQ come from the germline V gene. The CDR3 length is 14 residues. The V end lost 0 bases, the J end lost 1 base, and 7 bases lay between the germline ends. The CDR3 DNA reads TGCGCCAGCAGCTTGGTAGGTCCGAACACTGAAGCTTTCTTT. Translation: CASSLVGPNTEAFF.

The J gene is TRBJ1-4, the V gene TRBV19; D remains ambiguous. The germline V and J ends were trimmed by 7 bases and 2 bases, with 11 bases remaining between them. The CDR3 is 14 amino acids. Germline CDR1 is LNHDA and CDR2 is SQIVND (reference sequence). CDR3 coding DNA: TGTGCCAGTACCCCCTGGATTACTAATGAAAAACTGTTTTTT. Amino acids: CASTPWITNEKLFF. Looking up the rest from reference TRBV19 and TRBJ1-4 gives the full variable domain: DGGITQSPKYLFRKEGQNVTLSCEQNLNHDAMYWYRQDPGQGLRLIYYSQIVNDFQKGDIAEGYSVSREKKESFPLTVTSAQKNPTAFYLCASTPWITNEKLFFGSGTQLSVL.

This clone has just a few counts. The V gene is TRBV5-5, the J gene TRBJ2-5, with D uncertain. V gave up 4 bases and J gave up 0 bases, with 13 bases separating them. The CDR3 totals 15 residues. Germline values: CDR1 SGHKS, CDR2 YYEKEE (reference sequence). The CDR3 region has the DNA TGTGCCAGCAGCGCTGACATGGCGTACCAAGAGACCCAGTACTTC. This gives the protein CASSADMAYQETQYF.

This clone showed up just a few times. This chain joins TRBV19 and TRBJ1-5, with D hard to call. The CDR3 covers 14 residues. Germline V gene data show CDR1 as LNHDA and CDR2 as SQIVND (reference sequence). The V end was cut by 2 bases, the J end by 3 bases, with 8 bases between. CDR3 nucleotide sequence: TGTGCCAGTAGTATAATCGACACCAATCAGCCCCAGCATTTT. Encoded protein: CASSIIDTNQPQHF. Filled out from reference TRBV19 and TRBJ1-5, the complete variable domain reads DGGITQSPKYLFRKEGQNVTLSCEQNLNHDAMYWYRQDPGQGLRLIYYSQIVNDFQKGDIAEGYSVSREKKESFPLTVTSAQKNPTAFYLCASSIIDTNQPQHFGDGTRLSIL.

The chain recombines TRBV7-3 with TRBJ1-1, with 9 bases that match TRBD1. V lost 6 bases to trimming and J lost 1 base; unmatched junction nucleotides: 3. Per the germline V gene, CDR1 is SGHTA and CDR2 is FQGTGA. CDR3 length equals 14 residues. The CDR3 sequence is CASRDRGRNTEAFF. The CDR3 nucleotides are TGTGCCAGCAGGGACAGGGGACGGAACACTGAAGCTTTCTTT.

CDR3 bases: TGTGCCAGCATACTAGCGGGAGGTTCCGGGGAGCTGTTTTTT. Its translation: CASILAGGSGELFF. The chain is built from TRBV6-5 and TRBJ2-2; 12 bases align to TRBD2. With V trimmed by 7 bases and J by 6 bases, 3 bases remained unmatched. Germline CDR1 MNHEY, CDR2 SVGAGI. The CDR3 loop spans 14 amino acids.

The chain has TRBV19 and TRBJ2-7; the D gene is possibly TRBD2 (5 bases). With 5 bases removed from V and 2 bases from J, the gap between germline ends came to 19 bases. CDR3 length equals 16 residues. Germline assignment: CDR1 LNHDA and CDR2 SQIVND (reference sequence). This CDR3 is CASSSPQRGGTYEQYF. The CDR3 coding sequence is TGTGCCAGTAGTTCTCCCCAACGCGGAGGAACCTACGAGCAGTACTTC.

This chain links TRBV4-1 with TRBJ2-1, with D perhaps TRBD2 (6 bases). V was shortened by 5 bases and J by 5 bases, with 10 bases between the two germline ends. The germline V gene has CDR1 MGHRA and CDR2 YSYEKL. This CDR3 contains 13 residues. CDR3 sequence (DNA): TGCGCCAGCAGCACGGAGGGACACAATGAGCAGTTCTTC. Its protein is CASSTEGHNEQFF.

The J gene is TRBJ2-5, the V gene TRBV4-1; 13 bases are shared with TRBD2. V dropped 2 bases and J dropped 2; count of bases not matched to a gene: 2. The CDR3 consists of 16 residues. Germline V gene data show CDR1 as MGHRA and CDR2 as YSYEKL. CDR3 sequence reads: CASSQWTSGSQETQYF. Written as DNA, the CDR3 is TGCGCCAGCAGCCAATGGACTAGCGGGAGTCAAGAGACCCAGTACTTC.

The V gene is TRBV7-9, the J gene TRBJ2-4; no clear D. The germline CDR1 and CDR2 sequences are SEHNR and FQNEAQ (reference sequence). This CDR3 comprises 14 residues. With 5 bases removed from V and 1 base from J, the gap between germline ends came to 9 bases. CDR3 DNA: TGTGCCAGCAGCCCCCAGGTGGCCAAAAACATTCAGTACTTC. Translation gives CASSPQVAKNIQYF.

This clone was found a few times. CDR3 region: CAAARAWGTGELFF. The CDR3 nucleotides are TGTGCCGCCGCCCGGGCCTGGGGCACCGGGGAGCTGTTTTTT. The genes are TRBV28 and TRBJ2-2; D is ambiguous. The germline gives CDR1 MDHEN, CDR2 SYDVKM. The CDR3 consists of 14 residues. Trimming cost V 11 bases and J 4 bases, with 17 bases left between them.

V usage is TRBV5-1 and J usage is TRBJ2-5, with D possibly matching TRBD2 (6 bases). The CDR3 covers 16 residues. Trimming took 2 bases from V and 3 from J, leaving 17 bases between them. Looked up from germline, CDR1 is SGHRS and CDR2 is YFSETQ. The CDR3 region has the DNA TGCGCCAGCAGCTTTGCCACGGGACTGCTAAAAGAGACCCAGTACTTC. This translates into CASSFATGLLKETQYF.

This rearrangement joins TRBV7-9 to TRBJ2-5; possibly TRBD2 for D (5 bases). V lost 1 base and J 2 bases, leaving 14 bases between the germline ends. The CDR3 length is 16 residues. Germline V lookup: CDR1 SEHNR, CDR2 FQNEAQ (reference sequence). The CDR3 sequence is CASSLVRGPGQETQYF. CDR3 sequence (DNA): TGTGCCAGCAGCTTAGTCCGAGGACCGGGGCAAGAGACCCAGTACTTC. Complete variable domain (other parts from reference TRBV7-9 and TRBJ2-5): DTGVSQNPRHKITKRGQNVTFRCDPISEHNRLYWYRQTLGQGPEFLTYFQNEAQLEKSRLLSDRFSAERPKGSFSTLEIQRTEQGDSAMYLCASSLVRGPGQETQYFGPGTRLLVL.

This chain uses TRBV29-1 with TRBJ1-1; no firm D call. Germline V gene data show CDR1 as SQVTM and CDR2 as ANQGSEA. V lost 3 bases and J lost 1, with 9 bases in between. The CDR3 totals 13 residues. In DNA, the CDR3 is TGCAGCGTTGAGCAGGTGAGGAACACTGAAGCTTTCTTT. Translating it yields CSVEQVRNTEAFF.

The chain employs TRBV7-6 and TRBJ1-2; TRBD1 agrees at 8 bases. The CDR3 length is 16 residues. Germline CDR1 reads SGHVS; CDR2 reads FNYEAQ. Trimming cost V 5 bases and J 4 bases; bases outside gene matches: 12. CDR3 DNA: TGTGCCAGCAGCACCAGCTGGGACAGGAGATCCTATGGCTACACCTTC. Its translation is CASSTSWDRRSYGYTF.

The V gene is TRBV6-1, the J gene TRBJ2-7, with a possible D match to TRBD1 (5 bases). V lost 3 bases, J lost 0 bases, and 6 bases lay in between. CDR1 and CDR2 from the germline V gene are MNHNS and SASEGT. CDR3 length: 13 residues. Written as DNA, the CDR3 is TGTGCCAGCAGTGATCAGGGCTCCTACGAGCAGTACTTC. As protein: CASSDQGSYEQYF.

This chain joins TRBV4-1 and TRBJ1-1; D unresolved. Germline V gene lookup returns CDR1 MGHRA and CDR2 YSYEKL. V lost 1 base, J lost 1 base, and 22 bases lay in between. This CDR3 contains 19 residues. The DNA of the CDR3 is TGCGCCAGCAGCCAAGTATTTCCCATTTGGGCCCGTGGGAACACTGAAGCTTTCTTT. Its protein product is CASSQVFPIWARGNTEAFF.

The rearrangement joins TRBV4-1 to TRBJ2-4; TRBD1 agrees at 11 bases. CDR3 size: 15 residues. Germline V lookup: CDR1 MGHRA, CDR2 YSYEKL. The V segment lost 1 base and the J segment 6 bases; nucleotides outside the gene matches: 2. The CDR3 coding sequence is TGCGCCAGCAGCCAAGGGACAGGGGGCGGAAACATTCAGTACTTC. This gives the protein CASSQGTGGGNIQYF.